The rows below give T cell receptor beta chains drawn from one sample of a study of T cell responses to AZD1222 COVID-19 vaccine. TCRdb's copy holds only in-frame clones and misses some; the assay was immunoSEQ multiplex PCR. The sample gives 130,000 or so clones, around 90% of which show up once; 6.3% is in the top ten. This specimen was peripheral blood, taken on day 0 of AZD1222 vaccination. The receptor source for this set is an adult in good health. Both conserved end residues are part of each CDR3. D genes are given only for firm matches. Not all rows give a size; the values are once, few, many and, for expanded clones, a class.

>NA|TRBV29-1|TRBJ2-7|NA
TGCAGCGTTATGCATGGCTCCTACGAGCAGTACTTC
CSVMHGSYEQYF
>NA|TRBV10-1|TRBJ2-2|NA
TGCGCCAGCAGTCCCGAACCCCTGGCCGGGGAGCTGTTTTTT
CASSPEPLAGELFF
>NA|TRBV18|TRBJ2-7|TRBD1
TGTGCCAGCTCACCGCAGCGGACAGGCGAAGGTCGCGAGCAGTACTTC
CASSPQRTGEGREQYF
>NA|TRBV5-1|TRBJ2-3|NA
TGCGCCAGCAGCTCGTCGGACAGAAGCACAGATACGCAGTATTTT
CASSSSDRSTDTQYF
>NA|TRBV6-5|TRBJ2-5|NA
TGTGCCAGCACCAGACGACAAGATGGGGAGACCCAGTACTTC
CASTRRQDGETQYF
>NA|TRBV27|TRBJ1-5|NA
TGTGCCAGCAGTTTAATTTCAGGCCTTCAGCCCCAGCATTTT
CASSLISGLQPQHF
>NA|TRBV12-5|TRBJ1-1|NA
TGTGCTAGTGGTTTGCTCCCCGGGATTTCGAACACTGAAGCTTTCTTT
CASGLLPGISNTEAFF
>NA|TRBV12-3/TRBV12-4|TRBJ1-2|NA
TGTGCCAGCAGTTCCTGGACGGTCCGGCACACCTTC
CASSSWTVRHTF
>NA|TRBV9|TRBJ2-3|NA
TGTGCCAGCAGCGTGGACTCAGATACGCAGTATTTT
CASSVDSDTQYF
>NA|TRBV18|TRBJ1-5|NA
TGTGCCAGCTCACCACCTAGCAGTACAGGGAATCAGCCCCAGCATTTT
CASSPPSSTGNQPQHF
>once|TRBV6-1|TRBJ1-6|NA
TGTGCCAGCAGTGAAATCGATCCCAAAAATTCACCCCTCCACTTT
CASSEIDPKNSPLHF
>NA|TRBV19|TRBJ1-1|NA
TGTGCCAGTAGTGGGGATATGGAAACTGAAGCTTTCTTT
CASSGDMETEAFF
>NA|TRBV7-8|TRBJ1-2|NA
TGTGCCAGCAGCTCTGGGTCCCACACCGACTATGGCTACACCTTC
CASSSGSHTDYGYTF
>NA|TRBV12-3/TRBV12-4|TRBJ1-1|NA
TGTGCCAGCAGTTTAGCGCTAAGGGGGGAAGCTTTCTTT
CASSLALRGEAFF
>NA|TRBV19|TRBJ1-5|NA
TGTGCCAGTCATCCAACCACAGGCCGCGGTGCTTTCTGGTCCAATCAGCCCCAGCATTTT
CASHPTTGRGAFWSNQPQHF
>NA|TRBV6-2/TRBV6-3|TRBJ1-5|NA
TGTGCCAGCAGTTACGGGGGGTTTCGGAGCAATCAGCCCCAGCATTTT
CASSYGGFRSNQPQHF
>once|TRBV18|TRBJ1-2|TRBD1
TGTGCCAGCTCACCCTCTTGGGACAGGGGTGACTATGGCTACACCTTC
CASSPSWDRGDYGYTF
>NA|TRBV19|TRBJ1-2|TRBD1
TGTGCCAGTAGTTTCTCGGGACAGGGGTATGGCTACACCTTC
CASSFSGQGYGYTF
>NA|TRBV10-3|TRBJ1-1|TRBD1
TGTGCCATCAGTGGAGACAGGGGTGACACTGAAGCTTTCTTT
CAISGDRGDTEAFF
>NA|TRBV5-6|TRBJ1-6|NA
TGTGCCAGTGGGCCGGCGGAGGCAAATTCACCCCTCCACTTT
CASGPAEANSPLHF
>NA|TRBV27|TRBJ1-4|TRBD1
TGTGCCAGCATGCCGACAGGGTGGGGGTTGGGTAATGAAAAACTGTTTTTT
CASMPTGWGLGNEKLFF
>NA|TRBV18|TRBJ1-1|NA
TGTGCCAGCTCCCCAAATGCGGGGGCGGCGAACACTGAAGCTTTCTTT
CASSPNAGAANTEAFF
>NA|TRBV4-3|TRBJ2-7|TRBD1
TGCGCCAGCAGCCTGACAGGGGACGCTGCCGAGCAGTACTTC
CASSLTGDAAEQYF